Below, 19 T cell receptor beta chains from the same sample are listed, as sequenced in a study of T cells in Graves' hyperthyroidism and ophthalmopathy. It was RNA transcripts that yielded the amplified TCR beta CDR3 regions. First-round RT-PCR of the TCR CDR3 relied on the HTBI primer set. TCRdb called the multiplex PCR reads again in MiXCR, with one record for every CDR3 protein. Here the sample spans approximately 300,000 distinct CDR3 sequences, approximately 18% being singletons. Material: blood. These receptors were collected from a man aged 50-60 years with Graves' ophthalmopathy.

The sample holds many counts of this clonotype. This chain joins TRBV28 and TRBJ2-3; tentative D call: TRBD1 (6 bases). CDR1 is MDHEN, CDR2 SYDVKM, per germline. CDR3 size: 14 residues. With 6 bases removed from V and 5 bases from J, the gap between germline ends came to 15 bases. CDR3 amino acids: CASRLGNRVDTQYF. DNA of the CDR3: TGTGCCAGCAGATTGGGCAACAGGGTAGATACGCAGTATTTT.

This clonotype was picked up a small number of times. This sequence joins TRBV25-1 and TRBJ2-5; D may be TRBD1 (5 bases). Trimming took 1 base from V and 4 from J, leaving 10 bases between them. This CDR3 spans 14 amino acids. Germline assignment: CDR1 MGHDK and CDR2 SYGVNS. CDR3 sequence reads: CASSEFRGSETQYF. CDR3 DNA sequence: TGTGCCAGCAGTGAATTTAGGGGTTCAGAGACCCAGTACTTC.

This clonotype was recorded many times. The J gene is TRBJ2-7, the V gene TRBV5-1; no definite D call. This CDR3 is built from 16 residues. V lost 3 bases, J lost 7 bases, and 23 bases lay in between. Germline V CDR1 and CDR2: SGHRS, YFSETQ. The CDR3 is CASSSGLRPPTREQYF. CDR3 in DNA: TGCGCCAGCAGCTCGGGCCTACGACCCCCAACTCGGGAGCAGTACTTC. Full variable domain (rest looked up from reference TRBV5-1 and TRBJ2-7): KAGVTQTPRYLIKTRGQQVTLSCSPISGHRSVSWYQQTPGQGLQFLFEYFSETQRNKGNFPGRFSGRQFSNSRSEMNVSTLELGDSALYLCASSSGLRPPTREQYFGPGTRLTVT.

This clonotype came up a few times. Germline and junction disagree at one end, which may indicate a read error. The genes are TRBV6-1 and TRBJ2-1; D gene ambiguous. This CDR3 spans 20 amino acids. Germline V gene sequence: CDR1 MNHNS, CDR2 SASEGT. In DNA form, the CDR3 reads TGTGCCAGCAGTTCTATGTCGGGCTTAAACAATCTTGGATACAGCAATGAACAGTTCTTC. It specifies CASSSMSGLNNLGYSNEQFF.

This clonotype was recorded at least ten times. This chain joins TRBV18 and TRBJ1-4; TRBD1 is a possible D gene (5 bases). Trimming took off 3 bases at V and 8 bases at J, with 13 bases between the two ends. Germline-derived CDR1 and CDR2 are KGHSH and LQKENI. This CDR3 comprises 14 residues. In nucleotides, the CDR3 is TGTGCCAGCTCACCGAAGGGGCTCGGGGAAAAACTGTTTTTT. It specifies CASSPKGLGEKLFF.

The chain combines TRBV28 with TRBJ1-2; possible D gene TRBD1, 5 bases. The ends were cut back, 5 bases at V and 5 bases at J, with 9 bases in the middle. The CDR3 extends over 12 amino acids. Germline CDR1 is MDHEN and CDR2 is SYDVKM. CDR3 region: CASSQDIYGYTF. In DNA, the CDR3 is TGTGCCAGCAGTCAGGACATTTATGGCTACACCTTC.

The V and J genes are TRBV5-1 and TRBJ2-5; possibly TRBD2 for D (6 bases). This CDR3 region has 15 residues. V lost 2 bases to trimming and J lost 5 bases, with 16 bases between them. Looked up from germline, CDR1 is SGHRS and CDR2 is YFSETQ. CDR3 loop: CASSFSPGEAETQYF. For the CDR3, the DNA is TGCGCCAGCAGCTTCTCCCCGGGGGAGGCGGAGACCCAGTACTTC. The whole variable domain, filled in from reference TRBV5-1 and TRBJ2-5, reads KAGVTQTPRYLIKTRGQQVTLSCSPISGHRSVSWYQQTPGQGLQFLFEYFSETQRNKGNFPGRFSGRQFSNSRSEMNVSTLELGDSALYLCASSFSPGEAETQYFGPGTRLLVL.

This chain joins TRBV18 and TRBJ1-5; TRBD1 is a possible D gene (5 bases). Trimming shortened V by 4 bases and J by 5 bases, and 18 bases separated the two germline ends. Germline V CDR1 and CDR2: KGHSH, LQKENI. The CDR3 spans 16 residues. This CDR3 is CASSRSTSPRDQPQHF. The CDR3 region has the DNA TGTGCCAGCTCACGATCGACATCCCCCAGGGATCAGCCCCAGCATTTT.

In this sample, this clonotype turned up a few times. The chain combines TRBV12-3 or TRBV12-4 with TRBJ1-1; TRBD1 aligns across 8 bases. This CDR3 is built from 14 residues. V shed 5 bases and J 1 base; nucleotides not matched to a gene: 3. CDR3 DNA: TGTGCCAGCAGTGGACAGGGCGAGAACACTGAAGCTTTCTTT. It is translated as CASSGQGENTEAFF.

This clonotype was detected many times. The chain is built from TRBV19 and TRBJ1-5, with 9 bases lining up with TRBD1. V shed 6 bases and J 2 bases; nucleotides not matched to a gene: 5. This CDR3 spans 15 amino acids. Germline lookup yields CDR1 LNHDA and CDR2 SQIVND (reference sequence). CDR3 DNA sequence: TGTGCCAGTAGGACAGGGGGTTTGCGCAATCAGCCCCAGCATTTT. Residues: CASRTGGLRNQPQHF.

The rearrangement uses TRBV28 and TRBJ2-1; D ambiguous. Germline-derived CDR1 and CDR2 are MDHEN and SYDVKM. The CDR3 is made up of 15 amino acids. The V and J ends lost 3 bases and 0 bases respectively, with 9 bases between them. DNA for the CDR3: TGTGCCAGCAGTTTTTTGGGGTCCTCCTACAATGAGCAGTTCTTC. It translates to CASSFLGSSYNEQFF.

In its sample, this clonotype was seen many times. The chain is built from TRBV6-1 and TRBJ2-5, with 14 bases identical to TRBD2. Germline lookup yields CDR1 MNHNS and CDR2 SASEGT. The trim removed 1 base at V and 4 bases at J, leaving 17 bases unmatched. The length of the CDR3 is 21 residues. The CDR3 sequence: CASSEEVATRLAGGLGETQYF. The CDR3 DNA reads TGTGCCAGCAGTGAAGAGGTAGCCACCCGACTAGCGGGAGGGCTTGGAGAGACCCAGTACTTC.

This clonotype has just a few counts. J is TRBJ1-3 and V is TRBV10-3; D is ambiguous. Between the trimmed V and J ends, which lost 2 bases and 0 bases, there was a span of 5 bases. The CDR3 is made up of 14 amino acids. The germline V gene encodes CDR1 ENHRY and CDR2 SYGVKD. The CDR3 spells CAISETVSGNTIYF. The DNA for the CDR3 is TGTGCCATCAGTGAGACAGTCTCTGGAAACACCATATATTTT.

This clonotype was seen more than once but under ten times. The chain links TRBV6-6 to TRBJ1-2; D might be TRBD1 (5 bases). The CDR3 sequence is 12 residues long. The V gene's germline CDR1 is MNHNY and CDR2 SVGAGI (reference sequence). With 0 bases removed from V and 6 bases from J, the gap between germline ends came to 5 bases. The CDR3 sequence: CASSYSGDGYTF. The CDR3, as DNA: TGTGCCAGCAGTTACTCGGGGGATGGCTACACCTTC.

This clonotype was observed at least ten times. This rearrangement joins TRBV12-3 or TRBV12-4 to TRBJ2-2; 12 bases line up with TRBD2. V dropped 6 bases and J dropped 4; count of bases not matched to a gene: 3. This CDR3 comprises 15 residues. CDR3 nucleotide sequence: TGTGCCAGCAGCTCGACTAGCGGGAGCACCGGGGAGCTGTTTTTT. Translating gives CASSSTSGSTGELFF.

This clonotype was picked up many times. The chain employs TRBV4-2 and TRBJ2-5; 7 positions agree with TRBD1. The trim removed 0 bases at V and 13 bases at J, leaving 5 bases unmatched. From germline, CDR1 is LGHNA and CDR2 YNFKEQ. CDR3 length: 12 amino acids. This CDR3 is CASSQDGGQVYF. The DNA of the CDR3 is TGTGCCAGCAGCCAAGACGGTGGACAGGTGTACTTC.

This clonotype was seen many times. The J gene is TRBJ2-1, the V gene TRBV12-3 or TRBV12-4; 14 bases are shared with TRBD2. V lost 6 bases to trimming and J lost 10 bases; unmatched junction nucleotides: 11. This CDR3 contains 16 residues. Here the CDR3 DNA reads TGTGCCAGCAGCCTCCCGGGACTAGCGGGAGCTTCGGAGCAGTTCTTC. Amino acid sequence: CASSLPGLAGASEQFF.

This clonotype appeared a few times. V gene TRBV6-5 combines with J gene TRBJ1-4, with D possibly being TRBD1 (5 bases). Per the germline V gene, CDR1 is MNHEY and CDR2 is SVGAGI. V shed 2 bases and J shed 8 bases, with 12 bases lying between them. The CDR3 sequence is 14 residues long. The chain's CDR3 is CASSYEGLGEKLFF. The DNA of the CDR3 is TGTGCCAGCAGTTACGAGGGGTTAGGGGAAAAACTGTTTTTT.

This clonotype was counted many times. The chain joins TRBV12-3 or TRBV12-4 to TRBJ2-7; D tentatively reads TRBD1 or TRBD2 (5 bases each). This CDR3 comprises 14 residues. Trimming took off 5 bases at V and 2 bases at J, with 13 bases between the two ends. CDR3 sequence reads: CASSPSRRAYEQYF. CDR3 nucleotide sequence: TGTGCCAGCAGTCCTAGCCGCAGGGCCTACGAGCAGTACTTC.